This TCR beta chain is drawn from a study of neurological immune-mediated disorders. Study in general: The disease course was relapsing-remitting in around 30 and secondary progressive in about 9% of the roughly 34 multiple sclerosis patients. The study, taken as a whole, reports: No CDR3 amino acid sequences were shared by expanded clones across subjects, suggesting private repertoires in all groups.

The cDNA came from 5'RACE, which used 10-nucleotide random UMIs. TCRdb ran MiXCR on the 5' RACE reads and lists one entry per CDR3 protein. The table shows around 30,000 distinct CDR3 sequences, with about 2.6% occurring only once. This CDR3 is built from 14 residues. V gave up 2 bases and J gave up 9 bases; unmatched junction bases: 4. Looked up from germline, CDR1 is SGHTA and CDR2 is FQGTGA. This clonotype was seen a few times. Its specificity is unknown. This TCR came from a woman in her fifties or sixties with multiple sclerosis. The sample was PBMCs. The chain uses TRBV7-3 and TRBJ2-1, with TRBD2 identical over 10 bases. The CDR3 sequence is CASSLLAGGGEQFF. DNA of the CDR3: TGTGCCAGCAGCTTATTAGCGGGGGGTGGTGAGCAGTTCTTC.